Sequencing of this T cell receptor beta chain was carried out in a study of type 1 and type 2 diabetes patients (dated by TCRdb to the mid-2010s). Broadly, across the study: About ten type 1 diabetes patients, a few type 2 diabetes patients and six or seven nondiabetic controls were recruited in China to form the cohort. Across the study, CD4+ and CD8+ T cells were positively selected from PBMCs by means of CD4 or CD8 MicroBeads on MACS columns. A total of under 25,000,000 paired-end reads were generated across the whole study. The study profiled TCRbeta repertoires by high-throughput sequencing to compare type 1 diabetes, type 2 diabetes and nondiabetic individuals. For the type 1 diabetes patients, the type 2 diabetes patients acted as a disease comparison group. Similar V gene usage was observed when approximately 20-cycle and roughly 25-cycle amplification were compared, suggesting similar primer efficiencies and random PCR bias. TCRbeta libraries were sequenced paired-end on Illumina HiSeq 2000 or MiSeq instruments.

All diabetic patients met standard classification criteria for type 1 or type 2 diabetes, with glucose and C-peptide assessed by WHO-recommended methods. Donors with other autoimmune diseases or infections within the previous four weeks were excluded. A roughly 10-milliliter sample of peripheral blood was drawn from every participant. LymphoPrep density separation was used to isolate PBMCs. The reads were generated on an Illumina MiSeq. Genomic DNA from sorted T cell subsets served as template for TCRbeta CDR3 amplification. The TCRbeta CDR3 region was amplified by multiplex PCR with 30 forward and 13 reverse primers. PCR products were purified with AMPure XP beads, after which indices and adaptors were added in a second approximately 25-cycle PCR. Before sequencing, the QIAquick Gel Extraction Kit was used to gel-purify the libraries. Per the authors' processing: Paired-end reads were merged with FLASH and aligned to IMGT V, D and J germline references using IgBLAST. After reads whose alignment identity to germline references fell below 70% were discarded, more than 10,000,000 reads remained study-wide. IMGT definitions were followed to assign CDR3 boundaries, reading frame and productivity. Clones at or above 1% of reads were defined as highly-expanded clones, and diversity was measured by normalized Shannon entropy. Unpaired two-tailed t-tests were used to test group differences in Shannon entropy. TCRdb cleaned the public reads at Q25 with fastp, built clones with MiXCR and kept in-frame beta chains. All rows with the same CDR3 protein become a single entry with the most common DNA and genes. TCRdb, rather than the study authors, made the V and J calls. The sample table contains more than 250,000 distinct CDR3 sequences; only one count was recorded for approximately 50% of them. The ten largest clones add up to roughly 13% of the sample.

In its sample, this clonotype was seen a few times. There is no known antigen for this receptor. No much larger clonotype is one base removed from it; base qualities were not supplied. What the authors observed across the whole study: Only a few highly-expanded CD4+ clones (median one) were found in type 2 diabetes patients, and these clones made up a median approximately 4% of reads. In both CD4+ and CD8+ T cells, type 2 diabetes repertoires were highly diverse, with diversity significantly greater than that of type 1 diabetes repertoires. Since just a limited number of T2D and control samples were sequenced, some T1D-only HECs might also appear in more T2D or control samples. Age and gender were not matched between study groups, possibly biasing interpretation. V and J gene usage patterns of type 2 diabetes and control samples were highly correlated, averaging around 0.97 between samples.

From a lookup of the germline V gene (reference sequence), CDR1 and CDR2 are MNHNY and SVGAGI. The germline ends are 8 bases apart after V is trimmed by 8 bases and J by 4 bases. The CDR3, cysteine through phenylalanine, is 11 amino acids long. The read is trimmed to its CDR3 DNA, 33 bases read in frame from base 1. What was sequenced was peripheral blood mononuclear cells (PBMCs). The receptor was derived from a man between 18 and 35 years old with type 2 diabetes. Recombination connected TRBV6-6 to TRBJ1-1; the D gene identity is not certain. For the CDR3, the sequence is CASGEGTEAFF. The DNA is as follows: TGTGCCAGCGGTGAGGGCACTGAAGCTTTCTTT.